These 20 T cell receptor beta chains were all obtained from the same sample, sequenced in a study of OX40 agonist ivuxolimab in advanced cancers. TCRdb's table, derived via immunoSEQ multiplex PCR, lists solely in-frame clones and lacks some. The sample has some 86,000 clones, roughly nine tenths seen once. The sequencing used CD4+ or CD8+ T cells sorted from blood, collected in a trial of the OX40 agonist ivuxolimab. These receptors came from an adult with an advanced solid tumor such as melanoma, head and neck, liver or kidney cancer.

The V gene is TRBV6-1, the J gene TRBJ2-5; possibly TRBD2 for D (6 bases). Germline V gene data show CDR1 as MNHNS and CDR2 as SASEGT. CDR3 length: 14 amino acids. Trimming took 0 bases from V and 3 from J, leaving 8 bases between them. CDR3 residues: CASSEATGEETQYF. CDR3 in DNA: TGTGCCAGCAGTGAAGCGACGGGAGAAGAGACCCAGTACTTC.

J is TRBJ2-5 and V is TRBV5-6; D perhaps matches TRBD1 (5 bases). CDR1 and CDR2 (germline): SGHDT, YYEEEE. Trimming took 3 bases from V and 0 from J, leaving 9 bases between them. This CDR3 is 14 amino acids long. This CDR3 is CASSSAGYQETQYF. The CDR3 DNA reads TGTGCCAGCAGCTCTGCAGGGTACCAAGAGACCCAGTACTTC. Looking up the rest from reference TRBV5-6 and TRBJ2-5 gives the full variable domain: DAGVTQSPTHLIKTRGQQVTLRCSPKSGHDTVSWYQQALGQGPQFIFQYYEEEERQRGNFPDRFSGHQFPNYSSELNVNALLLGDSALYLCASSSAGYQETQYFGPGTRLLVL.

The chain is built from TRBV9 and TRBJ2-2; 7 bases agree with TRBD1. This CDR3 region has 13 residues. After removal of 5 bases from V and 7 bases from J, the junction contained 5 bases not matched to a gene. The germline gives CDR1 SGDLS, CDR2 YYNGEE. CDR3 sequence: CASSYRGFGELFF. The CDR3 DNA sequence: TGTGCCAGCAGTTACAGGGGTTTCGGGGAGCTGTTTTTT.

The V and J genes are TRBV6-5 and TRBJ2-7; 7 positions agree with TRBD2. Germline V gene lookup returns CDR1 MNHEY and CDR2 SVGAGI. This CDR3 region has 13 residues. Trimming cost V 10 bases and J 4 bases; bases outside gene matches: 10. CDR3: CAIGGGRTYEQYF. Written as DNA, the CDR3 is TGTGCCATCGGGGGAGGGAGGACTTACGAGCAGTACTTC.

This clone was detected only once. This chain uses TRBV11-2 with TRBJ2-1; D is possibly TRBD1 (7 bases). The CDR3 covers 13 residues. V shed 5 bases and J shed 5 bases, with 10 bases lying between them. The germline gives CDR1 SGHAT, CDR2 FQNNGV. CDR3 protein: CASSRGTDNEQFF. CDR3 in DNA: TGTGCCAGCAGCCGCGGGACAGACAATGAGCAGTTCTTC.

The rearrangement links TRBV11-3 to TRBJ1-1, with 9 bases that match TRBD1. The CDR3 is 15 residues long. Germline CDR1 and CDR2: SGHNT and YENEEA. With V trimmed by 0 bases and J by 5 bases, 4 bases remained unmatched. The CDR3, as DNA: TGTGCCAGCAGCTTAGATCCGGGGACAGGGACTGAAGCTTTCTTT. Its protein product is CASSLDPGTGTEAFF.

CDR3 sequence: CSARAEAFF. Here the CDR3 DNA reads TGCAGTGCTAGGGCTGAAGCTTTCTTT. The rearrangement uses TRBV20-1 and TRBJ1-1, with D unresolved. Germline V CDR1 and CDR2: DFQATT, SNEGSKA (reference sequence). V lost 3 bases and J lost 6, with 2 bases in between. The CDR3 is 9 residues long.

The rearrangement uses TRBV6-6 and TRBJ2-3; perhaps TRBD2 as D (6 bases). This CDR3 comprises 16 residues. V gave up 2 bases and J gave up 2 bases, with 14 bases separating them. From germline, CDR1 is MNHNY and CDR2 SVGAGI (reference sequence). The CDR3 protein is CASSYRRGLDTDTQYF. The CDR3 coding sequence is TGTGCCAGCAGTTACCGCCGGGGACTGGACACAGATACGCAGTATTTT.

This clone came up once. The rearrangement uses TRBV4-1 and TRBJ1-2; TRBD1 agrees at 7 bases. This CDR3 has 15 residues. V gave up 4 bases and J gave up 4 bases; unmatched junction bases: 9. Germline V lookup: CDR1 MGHRA, CDR2 YSYEKL. The CDR3 region is CASSRPGQTFYGYTF. The DNA for the CDR3 is TGCGCCAGCAGCCGCCCGGGACAGACCTTCTATGGCTACACCTTC.

This clone has a single count. The chain combines TRBV2 with TRBJ2-1; the D is unclear. From germline, CDR1 is SNHLY and CDR2 FYNNEI. Trimming took off 7 bases at V and 4 bases at J, with 11 bases between the two ends. This CDR3 is built from 13 residues. In DNA form, the CDR3 reads TGTGCCAGCACCGTCGCGGTTTACAATGAGCAGTTCTTC. It encodes CASTVAVYNEQFF.

V gene TRBV5-4 combines with J gene TRBJ2-1; 11 nucleotides agree with TRBD2. The CDR3 sequence is 15 residues long. The trim removed 2 bases at V and 6 bases at J, leaving 4 bases unmatched. Germline values: CDR1 SGHNT, CDR2 YYREEE (reference sequence). The CDR3 bases are TGTGCCAGCAGCTTTGGGCTAGCGGGAGGCAATGAGCAGTTCTTC. This sequence encodes CASSFGLAGGNEQFF.

V usage is TRBV9 and J usage is TRBJ2-1, with 9 bases matching TRBD2. CDR3 length equals 15 residues. V lost 0 bases, J lost 6 bases, and 4 bases stayed unmatched. The germline V gene has CDR1 SGDLS and CDR2 YYNGEE. CDR3 DNA: TGTGCCAGCAGCGTAGGGGGTAGCGGGAGCAATGAGCAGTTCTTC. Amino acid sequence: CASSVGGSGSNEQFF.

The chain employs TRBV7-9 and TRBJ1-1; D unresolved. V was shortened by 3 bases and J by 2 bases, with 13 bases between the two germline ends. The CDR3 consists of 15 residues. Germline V gene sequence: CDR1 SEHNR, CDR2 FQNEAQ (reference sequence). For the CDR3, the DNA is TGTGCCAGCAGCTTGGACGGTACACTAAACACTGAAGCTTTCTTT. This gives the protein CASSLDGTLNTEAFF.

The rearrangement links TRBV19 to TRBJ2-7; tentative D call: TRBD1 (7 bases). The ends were cut back, 6 bases at V and 4 bases at J, with 25 bases in the middle. The CDR3 spans 17 residues. Germline CDR1 reads LNHDA; CDR2 reads SQIVND (reference sequence). The CDR3 DNA reads TGTGCCAGTAGAACCCGCCGCCTGGGGCAGGGGGGATACGAGCAGTACTTC. Its translation: CASRTRRLGQGGYEQYF.

The rearrangement joins TRBV5-4 to TRBJ1-2, with TRBD1 matching 8 bases. V lost 2 bases and J lost 4; bases outside the gene matches: 4. From germline, CDR1 is SGHNT and CDR2 YYREEE (reference sequence). The length of the CDR3 is 14 residues. DNA for the CDR3: TGTGCCAGCAGCTTCGACAGGGGCTCCTATGGCTACACCTTC. It specifies CASSFDRGSYGYTF.

The chain joins TRBV15 to TRBJ2-3, with no clear D. CDR3 length equals 13 residues. CDR1 is LNHNV and CDR2 is YYDKDF in the germline V gene (reference sequence). Trimming left V 2 bases short and J 2 bases short, with 5 bases between. CDR3 amino acids: CATSRLSTDTQYF. The CDR3 DNA sequence: TGTGCCACCAGCAGACTTTCCACAGATACGCAGTATTTT.

This chain uses TRBV7-3 with TRBJ2-7; D possibly matches TRBD1 or TRBD2 (6 bases each). Trimming shortened V by 1 base and J by 3 bases, and 13 bases separated the two germline ends. Per the germline V gene, CDR1 is SGHTA and CDR2 is FQGTGA. The CDR3 length is 15 residues. CDR3 sequence: CASSLRRGAHYEQYF. Here the CDR3 DNA reads TGTGCCAGCAGCTTAAGAAGGGGGGCCCACTACGAGCAGTACTTC. Looking up the rest from reference TRBV7-3 and TRBJ2-7 gives the full variable domain: GAGVSQTPSNKVTEKGKYVELRCDPISGHTALYWYRQSLGQGPEFLIYFQGTGAADDSGLPNDRFFAVRPEGSVSTLKIQRTERGDSAVYLCASSLRRGAHYEQYFGPGTRLTVT.

This chain connects TRBV28 to TRBJ2-4; D ambiguous. Trimming stripped 3 bases from V and 1 base from J, with 10 bases between. The CDR3 covers 15 residues. Germline V gene lookup returns CDR1 MDHEN and CDR2 SYDVKM. Here the CDR3 reads CASSFRAAAKNIQYF. The CDR3 DNA is TGTGCCAGCAGTTTTCGGGCTGCGGCCAAAAACATTCAGTACTTC. Combining the CDR3 with reference TRBV28 and TRBJ2-4 gives the whole variable domain DVKVTQSSRYLVKRTGEKVFLECVQDMDHENMFWYRQDPGLGLRLIYFSYDVKMKEKGDIPEGYSVSREKKERFSLILESASTNQTSMYLCASSFRAAAKNIQYFGAGTRLSVL.

This chain connects TRBV27 to TRBJ1-2; 10 bases match TRBD1. Germline CDR1 reads MNHEY; CDR2 reads SMNVEV (reference sequence). The CDR3 sequence is 18 residues long. Trimming at V came to 2 bases and at J to 6 bases, leaving 15 bases not matched to a gene. The CDR3 DNA sequence: TGTGCCAGCAGTTTAGTTAGTTTGACAGGGGGCTTCATTCATGGCTACACCTTC. It encodes CASSLVSLTGGFIHGYTF.

This sequence joins TRBV9 and TRBJ2-7, with D perhaps TRBD2 (6 bases). The ends were cut back, 2 bases at V and 5 bases at J, with 14 bases in the middle. The CDR3 length is 14 residues. The germline V gene encodes CDR1 SGDLS and CDR2 YYNGEE. In DNA form, the CDR3 reads TGTGCCAGCAGCGTGGCGGCGGGATCGGACGAGCAGTACTTC. The encoded protein is CASSVAAGSDEQYF.